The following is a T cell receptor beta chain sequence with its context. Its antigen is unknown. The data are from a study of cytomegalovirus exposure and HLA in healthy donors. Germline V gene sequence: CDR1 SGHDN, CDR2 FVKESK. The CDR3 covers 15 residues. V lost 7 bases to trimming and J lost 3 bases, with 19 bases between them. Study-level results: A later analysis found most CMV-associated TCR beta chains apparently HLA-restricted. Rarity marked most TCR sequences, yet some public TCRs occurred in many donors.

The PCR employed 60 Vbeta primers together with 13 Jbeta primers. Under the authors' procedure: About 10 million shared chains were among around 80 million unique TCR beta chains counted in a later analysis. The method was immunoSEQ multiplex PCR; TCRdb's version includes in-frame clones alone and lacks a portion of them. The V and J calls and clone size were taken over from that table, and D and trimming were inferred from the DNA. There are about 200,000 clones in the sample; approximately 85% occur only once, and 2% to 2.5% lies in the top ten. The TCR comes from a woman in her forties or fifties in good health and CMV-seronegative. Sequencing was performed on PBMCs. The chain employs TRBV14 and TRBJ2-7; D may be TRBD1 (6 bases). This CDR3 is CASTQGSGRNYEQYF. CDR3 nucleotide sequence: TGTGCCAGCACCCAGGGGTCAGGGCGAAACTACGAGCAGTACTTC.